These T cell receptor beta chains were read from a single sample in a study of blood T cell repertoires in COVID-19. Using immunoSEQ multiplex PCR, the repertoire was profiled, and TCRdb retains in-frame clones only, with some absent. The sample yields fewer than 400,000 clones, around 83% seen once. Sequenced material: peripheral blood. The receptors here all came from a man aged 30 to 45 with active or convalescent COVID-19. Both conserved end residues are part of each CDR3. The D gene is left open where the match is weak. Only some rows state a clone size, as once, few, many or a class for expanded clones.

d_call,clone_size,v_call,j_call,cdr3_aa,cdr3_nt
.,.,TRBV4-1,TRBJ2-7,CASSQVRGYEQYF,TGCGCCAGCAGCCAAGTAAGGGGTTACGAGCAGTACTTC
TRBD1,.,TRBV5-1,TRBJ2-5,CASSLVGTEVVETQYF,TGCGCCAGCAGCTTGGTCGGGACAGAAGTTGTGGAGACCCAGTACTTC
.,.,TRBV20-1,TRBJ1-1,CSARGYGMFFF,TGCAGTGCTAGAGGGTACGGGATGTTTTTCTTT
.,.,TRBV7-2,TRBJ1-5,CASSSRRTWGGNQPQHF,TGTGCCAGCAGCTCCCGCAGGACCTGGGGGGGAAATCAGCCCCAGCATTTT
TRBD1,.,TRBV6-5,TRBJ1-2,CASSRRQGTIYGYTF,TGTGCCAGCAGTCGTAGACAGGGAACGATCTATGGCTACACCTTC
TRBD1,.,TRBV6-2/TRBV6-3,TRBJ1-5,CASSPDRGNQPQHF,TGTGCCAGCAGCCCGGACAGGGGCAATCAGCCCCAGCATTTT
TRBD2,.,TRBV9,TRBJ2-5,CASSSRLAGGQETQYF,TGTGCCAGCAGCTCAAGACTAGCGGGGGGACAAGAGACCCAGTACTTC
.,many,TRBV19,TRBJ2-2,CASSPETMTGELFF,TGTGCCAGTAGTCCAGAGACAATGACCGGGGAGCTGTTTTTT
TRBD1,once,TRBV2,TRBJ1-5,CASSLLGTGASNQPQHF,TGTGCCAGCAGTCTTCTCGGGACAGGGGCGAGCAATCAGCCCCAGCATTTT
TRBD1,.,TRBV3-1/TRBV3-2,TRBJ1-1,CASSQAWTGTEAFF,TGTGCCAGCAGCCAAGCCTGGACAGGGACAGAAGCTTTCTTT
TRBD1,.,TRBV23-1,TRBJ1-1,CASSQSRTGRTEAFF,TGCGCCAGCAGTCAATCTCGGACAGGGCGGACTGAAGCTTTCTTT
.,.,TRBV28,TRBJ2-1,CASGGDLNEQFF,TGTGCCAGCGGCGGGGACCTCAATGAGCAGTTCTTC
TRBD1,once,TRBV19,TRBJ1-1,CASSETGTGARYEAFF,TGTGCCAGTAGTGAAACCGGGACAGGCGCACGCTACGAAGCTTTCTTT
.,few,TRBV5-4,TRBJ2-1,CASSLLGEQFF,TGTGCCAGCAGCTTGCTAGGAGAGCAGTTCTTC
.,.,TRBV6-1,TRBJ1-2,CASSESGGRPYGYTF,TGTGCCAGCAGTGAATCCGGGGGGCGACCCTATGGCTACACCTTC
TRBD2,.,TRBV7-9,TRBJ2-5,CASSHGLAGGQTQYF,TGTGCCAGCAGCCACGGACTAGCGGGAGGTCAGACCCAGTACTTC
.,.,TRBV2,TRBJ1-5,CASSEGHLSNQPQHF,TGTGCCAGCAGTGAGGGACACCTTAGCAATCAGCCCCAGCATTTT
.,once,TRBV7-2,TRBJ1-6,CASSQGNSPLHF,TGTGCCAGCAGCCAGGGGAATTCACCCCTCCACTTT
.,.,TRBV6-5,TRBJ1-4,CASTRAANEKLFF,TGTGCCAGCACCAGGGCAGCTAATGAAAAACTGTTTTTT
.,.,TRBV28,TRBJ2-7,CASSFGPGQGSFEQYF,TGTGCCAGCAGTTTCGGACCGGGACAAGGGAGTTTCGAGCAGTACTTC
.,.,TRBV7-9,TRBJ1-1,CASSPSGGTEAFF,TGTGCCAGCAGCCCCAGCGGGGGCACTGAAGCTTTCTTT
TRBD2,.,TRBV2,TRBJ2-5,CATLAGMQETQYF,TGTGCCACTTTAGCGGGAATGCAAGAGACCCAGTACTTC
TRBD1,.,TRBV4-1,TRBJ1-2,CASSQITGGRNYGYTF,TGCGCCAGCAGCCAGATTACAGGGGGCCGCAACTATGGCTACACCTTC
.,.,TRBV7-9,TRBJ2-7,CASSLKRGGLKDEQYF,TGTGCCAGCAGCTTAAAAAGGGGGGGACTAAAGGACGAGCAGTACTTC
TRBD2,once,TRBV4-1,TRBJ2-2,CASSHPAGTNTGELFF,TGCGCCAGCAGCCATCCAGCGGGGACGAACACCGGGGAGCTGTTTTTT
.,.,TRBV6-5,TRBJ1-2,CASSEARNYGYTF,TGTGCCAGCAGCGAGGCGAGAAACTATGGCTACACCTTC
TRBD1,.,TRBV29-1,TRBJ2-1,CSVAVLLGGIGNEQFF,TGCAGCGTTGCAGTGTTGCTAGGGGGCATTGGGAATGAGCAGTTCTTC
TRBD1,.,TRBV2,TRBJ1-5,CASSPTGGSQPQHF,TGTGCCAGCAGCCCCACAGGGGGCAGTCAGCCCCAGCATTTT
TRBD2,.,TRBV30,TRBJ2-1,CAWSVQQWGTTTSYNEQFF,TGTGCCTGGAGTGTACAACAATGGGGGACTACCACATCCTACAATGAGCAGTTCTTC
.,.,TRBV15,TRBJ2-2,CATSSGTSPRELFF,TGTGCCACCAGCAGTGGGACAAGCCCCCGGGAGCTGTTTTTT
.,.,TRBV3-1/TRBV3-2,TRBJ1-1,CASSRWGGHGTEAFF,TGTGCCAGCTCCCGCTGGGGGGGGCATGGCACTGAAGCTTTCTTT
.,.,TRBV7-2,TRBJ1-2,CASSLEVRGFYGYTF,TGTGCCAGCAGCTTAGAAGTCAGGGGCTTCTATGGCTACACCTTC
.,.,TRBV6-5,TRBJ2-7,CASSYSSNRAYEQYF,TGTGCCAGCAGTTACTCGAGTAACAGGGCGTACGAGCAGTACTTC
TRBD2,.,TRBV5-1,TRBJ2-1,CASSKGLAGGRNEQFF,TGCGCCAGCAGCAAGGGACTAGCGGGCGGGCGGAATGAGCAGTTCTTC
.,.,TRBV4-1,TRBJ1-2,CASSQGSPPDFYGYTF,TGCGCCAGCAGCCAGGGGTCACCGCCGGACTTCTATGGCTACACCTTC
.,.,TRBV6-5,TRBJ2-7,CASKETGTHEQYF,TGTGCCAGCAAGGAAACAGGGACGCACGAGCAGTACTTC
.,.,TRBV19,TRBJ2-3,CASSIAPEADEVYF,TGTGCCAGTAGTATAGCCCCCGAGGCAGACGAGGTGTATTTT
.,.,TRBV5-4,TRBJ2-1,CASSSWPRGRPGEQFF,TGTGCCAGCAGCTCATGGCCCCGGGGTAGACCGGGTGAGCAGTTCTTC
.,.,TRBV2,TRBJ1-6,CASSRAPEDSPLHF,TGTGCCAGCAGTCGCGCCCCGGAGGATTCACCCCTCCACTTT
TRBD2,few,TRBV7-2,TRBJ2-7,CASSTPRTSGRALEQYF,TGTGCCAGCAGCACCCCGCGGACTAGCGGGAGGGCTCTCGAGCAGTACTTC
.,.,TRBV27,TRBJ1-6,CASSFQGPAPLHF,TGTGCCAGCAGTTTCCAGGGTCCGGCACCCCTCCACTTT
.,.,TRBV7-6,TRBJ2-1,CASSLALRADEQFF,TGTGCCAGCAGCTTAGCGCTCAGGGCCGATGAGCAGTTCTTC
TRBD2,once,TRBV28,TRBJ2-5,CASTDPISGKGQETQYF,TGTGCCAGCACCGACCCCATTAGCGGGAAGGGCCAAGAGACCCAGTACTTC
.,.,TRBV27,TRBJ1-2,CASSLSGKGMAYGYTF,TGTGCCAGCAGTTTATCCGGGAAGGGCATGGCATATGGCTACACCTTC
TRBD1,.,TRBV28,TRBJ2-7,CASRTTGGTYEQYF,TGTGCCAGCAGAACAACAGGGGGTACCTACGAGCAGTACTTC
.,.,TRBV3-1/TRBV3-2,TRBJ1-6,CASSHLAGVNSPLHF,TGTGCCAGCAGCCACCTGGCGGGAGTCAATTCACCCCTCCACTTT
.,.,TRBV6-5,TRBJ2-7,CASSYSNRDLSYEQYF,TGTGCCAGCAGTTACTCTAACAGAGACCTTTCCTACGAGCAGTACTTC
.,.,TRBV18,TRBJ1-2,CASSPTGNYGYTF,TGTGCCAGCTCGCCGACAGGAAACTATGGCTACACCTTC
TRBD1,.,TRBV18,TRBJ1-3,CASSSGGDPGNTIYF,TGTGCCAGCTCATCAGGGGGCGATCCAGGAAACACCATATATTTT
.,.,TRBV30,TRBJ1-2,CAWSGLHARGGYTF,TGTGCCTGGAGTGGTCTACATGCCAGGGGTGGCTACACCTTC
.,.,TRBV5-6,TRBJ2-7,CASSSGPTYEQYF,TGTGCCAGCAGCTCAGGGCCAACCTACGAGCAGTACTTC
.,once,TRBV7-6,TRBJ1-3,CASSPGRSSGNTIYF,TGTGCCAGCAGCCCAGGCCGAAGCTCTGGAAACACCATATATTTT
.,few,TRBV27,TRBJ1-1,CASRTRMEQKAEAFF,TGTGCCAGCAGGACCCGGATGGAGCAGAAAGCTGAAGCTTTCTTT
TRBD2,.,TRBV7-3,TRBJ2-7,CASSFLAGVPYEQYF,TGTGCCAGCAGCTTTCTAGCGGGAGTTCCCTACGAGCAGTACTTC
TRBD1,.,TRBV4-1,TRBJ1-2,CASSQPGQGFSGYTF,TGCGCCAGCAGCCAACCTGGACAGGGGTTCAGTGGCTACACCTTC
.,.,TRBV15,TRBJ2-7,CATSLGGEAYEQYF,TGTGCCACCAGCTTGGGGGGAGAGGCCTACGAGCAGTACTTC